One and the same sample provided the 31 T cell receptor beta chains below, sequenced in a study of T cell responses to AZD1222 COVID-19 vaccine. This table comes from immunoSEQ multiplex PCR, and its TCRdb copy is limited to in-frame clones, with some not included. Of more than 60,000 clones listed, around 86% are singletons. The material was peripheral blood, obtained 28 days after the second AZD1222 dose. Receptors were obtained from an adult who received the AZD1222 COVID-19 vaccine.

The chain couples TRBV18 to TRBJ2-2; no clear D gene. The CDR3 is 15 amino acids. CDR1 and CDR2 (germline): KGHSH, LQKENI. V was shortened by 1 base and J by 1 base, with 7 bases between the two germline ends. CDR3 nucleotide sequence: TGTGCCAGCTCACCACAGAAGTTGAACACCGGGGAGCTGTTTTTT. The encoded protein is CASSPQKLNTGELFF. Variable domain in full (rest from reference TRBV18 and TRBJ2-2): NAGVMQNPRHLVRRRGQEARLRCSPMKGHSHVYWYRQLPEEGLKFMVYLQKENIIDESGMPKERFSAEFPKEGPSILRIQQVVRGDSAAYFCASSPQKLNTGELFFGEGSRLTVL.

Written as DNA, the CDR3 is TGTGCCTGGAGGGACGGGATTAACACCGGGGAGCTGTTTTTT. This sequence encodes CAWRDGINTGELFF. The chain combines TRBV30 with TRBJ2-2; possible D gene TRBD2, 5 bases. V dropped 3 bases and J dropped 2 bases, with 10 bases sitting between them. The CDR3 has 14 residues. Looked up from germline, CDR1 is GTSNPN and CDR2 is SVGIG (reference sequence). The variable domain in full, with the rest retrieved from reference TRBV30 and TRBJ2-2, is SQTIHQWPATLVQPVGSPLSLECTVEGTSNPNLYWYRQAAGRGLQLLFYSVGIGQISSEVPQNLSASRPQDRQFILSSKKLLLSDSGFYLCAWRDGINTGELFFGEGSRLTVL.

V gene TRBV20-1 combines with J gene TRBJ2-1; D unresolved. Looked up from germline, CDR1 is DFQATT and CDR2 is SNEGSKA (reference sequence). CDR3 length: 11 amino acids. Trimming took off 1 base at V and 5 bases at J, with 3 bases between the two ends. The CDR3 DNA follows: TGCAGTGCTAGAGGAGACAATGAGCAGTTCTTC. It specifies CSARGDNEQFF.

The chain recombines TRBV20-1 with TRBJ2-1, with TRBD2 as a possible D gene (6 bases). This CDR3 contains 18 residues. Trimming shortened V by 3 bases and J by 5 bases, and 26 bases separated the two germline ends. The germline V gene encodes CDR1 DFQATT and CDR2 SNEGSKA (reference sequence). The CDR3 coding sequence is TGCAGTGCTAGTTATGGGGGACCAGGCCTCCGGGAGAACAATGAGCAGTTCTTC. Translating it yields CSASYGGPGLRENNEQFF.

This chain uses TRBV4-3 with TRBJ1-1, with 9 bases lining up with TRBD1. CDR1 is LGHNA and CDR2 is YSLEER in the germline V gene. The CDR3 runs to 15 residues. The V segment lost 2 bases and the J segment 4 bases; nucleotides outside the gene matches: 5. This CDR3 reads CASSQPGQGFTEAFF. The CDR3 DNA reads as TGCGCCAGCAGCCAACCGGGACAGGGATTCACTGAAGCTTTCTTT.

The DNA for the CDR3 is TGTGCCACAAGCCAGGGTCATGGCTACACCTTC. It translates to CATSQGHGYTF. The chain combines TRBV6-5 with TRBJ1-2; D perhaps matches TRBD1 (5 bases). Germline V gene sequence: CDR1 MNHEY, CDR2 SVGAGI. The ends were cut back, 10 bases at V and 6 bases at J, with 12 bases in the middle. The CDR3 spans 11 residues.

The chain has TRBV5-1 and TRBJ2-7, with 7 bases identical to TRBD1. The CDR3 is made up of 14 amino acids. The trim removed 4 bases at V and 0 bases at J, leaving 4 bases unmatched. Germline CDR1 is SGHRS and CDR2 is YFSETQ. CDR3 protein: CASSPGTASYEQYF. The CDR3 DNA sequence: TGCGCCAGCAGCCCGGGGACAGCCTCCTACGAGCAGTACTTC. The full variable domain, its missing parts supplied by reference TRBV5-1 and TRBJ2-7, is KAGVTQTPRYLIKTRGQQVTLSCSPISGHRSVSWYQQTPGQGLQFLFEYFSETQRNKGNFPGRFSGRQFSNSRSEMNVSTLELGDSALYLCASSPGTASYEQYFGPGTRLTVT.

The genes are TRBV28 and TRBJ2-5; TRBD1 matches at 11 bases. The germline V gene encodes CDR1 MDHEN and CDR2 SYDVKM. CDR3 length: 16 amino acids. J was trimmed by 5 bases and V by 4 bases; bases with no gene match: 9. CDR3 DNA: TGTGCCAGCAGTTCCCGGACAGGGGGCTTTTGGGAGACCCAGTACTTC. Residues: CASSSRTGGFWETQYF.

The CDR3 DNA sequence: TGTGCTAGTGGTTTGGCCCGGACAGGTCCACAAGAGACCCAGTACTTC. This encodes CASGLARTGPQETQYF. The chain joins TRBV12-5 to TRBJ2-5; the match to TRBD1 covers 7 bases. The junction had 7 bases not matched to a gene; V was cut back by 1 base and J by 2 bases. Germline assignment: CDR1 LGHNT and CDR2 FRNRAP. The CDR3 is 16 residues long.

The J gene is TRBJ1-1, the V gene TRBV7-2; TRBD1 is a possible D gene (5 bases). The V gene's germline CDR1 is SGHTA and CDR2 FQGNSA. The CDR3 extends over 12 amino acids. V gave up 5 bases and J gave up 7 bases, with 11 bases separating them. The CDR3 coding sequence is TGTGCCAGCAGCATCAGGGCCGTTGAAGCTTTCTTT. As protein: CASSIRAVEAFF.

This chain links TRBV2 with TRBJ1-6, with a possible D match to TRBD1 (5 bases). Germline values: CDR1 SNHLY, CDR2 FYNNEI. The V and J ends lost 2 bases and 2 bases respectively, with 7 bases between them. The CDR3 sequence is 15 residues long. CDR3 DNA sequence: TGTGCCAGCAGTGAACGGGGACCCTATAATTCACCCCTCCACTTT. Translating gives CASSERGPYNSPLHF.

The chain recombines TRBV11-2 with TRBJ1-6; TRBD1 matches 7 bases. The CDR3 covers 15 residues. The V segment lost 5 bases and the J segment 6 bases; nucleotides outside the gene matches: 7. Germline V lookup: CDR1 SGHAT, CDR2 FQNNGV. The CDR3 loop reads CASSPRGAVNSPLHF. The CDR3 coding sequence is TGTGCCAGCAGCCCCAGGGGGGCCGTTAATTCACCCCTCCACTTT.

For the CDR3, the DNA is TGTGCCAGCACCCAGACCGTCAGGATGAACACTGAAGCTTTCTTT. Amino acids: CASTQTVRMNTEAFF. The chain recombines TRBV3-1 (or the pseudogene TRBV3-2) with TRBJ1-1, with D hard to call. The V gene's germline CDR1 is LGHDT and CDR2 YNNKEL (reference sequence). CDR3 length: 15 amino acids. V lost 7 bases to trimming and J lost 0 bases, with 15 bases between them.

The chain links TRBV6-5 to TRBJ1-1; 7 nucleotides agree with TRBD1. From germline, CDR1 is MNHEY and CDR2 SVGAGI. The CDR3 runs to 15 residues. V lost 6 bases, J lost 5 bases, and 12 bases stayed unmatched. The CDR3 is CASSPGGLGRTEAFF. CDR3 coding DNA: TGTGCCAGCAGCCCAGGGGGGCTGGGGAGAACTGAAGCTTTCTTT.

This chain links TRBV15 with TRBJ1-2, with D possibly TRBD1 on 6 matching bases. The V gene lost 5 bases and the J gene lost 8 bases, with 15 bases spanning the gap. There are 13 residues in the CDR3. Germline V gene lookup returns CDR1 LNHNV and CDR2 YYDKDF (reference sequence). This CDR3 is CATSPGGNQGYTF. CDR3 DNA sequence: TGTGCCACCAGCCCGGGGGGCAATCAAGGCTACACCTTC.

CDR3 DNA sequence: TGTGCCAGCAGCTTTTCGGAGGCAGATACGCAGTATTTT. It yields the protein CASSFSEADTQYF. This sequence joins TRBV7-9 and TRBJ2-3; tentative D call: TRBD2 (5 bases). Germline CDR1 is SEHNR and CDR2 is FQNEAQ (reference sequence). The CDR3 contains 13 residues. The germline V and J ends were trimmed by 3 bases and 4 bases, with 8 bases remaining between them.

The CDR3 sequence: CASSWGGGPGEQFF. CDR3 DNA: TGTGCCAGCAGCTGGGGCGGGGGGCCCGGTGAGCAGTTCTTC. The chain links TRBV11-3 to TRBJ2-1, with TRBD2 matching over 8 bases. Germline V gene data show CDR1 as SGHNT and CDR2 as YENEEA. The CDR3 consists of 14 residues. The ends lost 4 bases at V and 9 bases at J; junction bases unmatched: 8. Variable domain in full (rest from reference TRBV11-3 and TRBJ2-1): EAGVVQSPRYKIIEKKQPVAFWCNPISGHNTLYWYLQNLGQGPELLIRYENEEAVDDSQLPKDRFSAERLKGVDSTLKIQPAELGDSAVYLCASSWGGGPGEQFFGPGTRLTVL.

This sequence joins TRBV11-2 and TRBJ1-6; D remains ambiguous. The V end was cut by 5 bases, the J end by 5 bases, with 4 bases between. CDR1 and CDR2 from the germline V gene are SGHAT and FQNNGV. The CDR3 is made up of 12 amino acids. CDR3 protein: CASSINNSPLHF. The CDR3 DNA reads TGTGCCAGCAGCATAAATAATTCACCCCTCCACTTT.

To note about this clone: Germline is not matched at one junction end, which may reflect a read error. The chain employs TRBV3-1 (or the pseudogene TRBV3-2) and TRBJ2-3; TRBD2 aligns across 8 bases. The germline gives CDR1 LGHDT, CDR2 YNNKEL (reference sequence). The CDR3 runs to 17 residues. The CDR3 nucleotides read TGTGCCAGCAGCAAAGAGGGGCGGGGGGCCGACACAGATACGCAGTATTTT. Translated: CASSKEGRGADTDTQYF.

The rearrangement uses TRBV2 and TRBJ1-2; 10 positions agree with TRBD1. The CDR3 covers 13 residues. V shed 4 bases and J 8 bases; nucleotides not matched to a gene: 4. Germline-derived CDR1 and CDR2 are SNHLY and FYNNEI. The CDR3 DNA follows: TGTGCCAGCAGTGGACAGGGGGCGCGGGGCTACACCTTC. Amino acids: CASSGQGARGYTF. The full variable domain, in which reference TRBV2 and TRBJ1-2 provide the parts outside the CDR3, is EPEVTQTPSHQVTQMGQEVILRCVPISNHLYFYWYRQILGQKVEFLVSFYNNEISEKSEIFDDQFSVERPDGSNFTLKIRSTKLEDSAMYFCASSGQGARGYTFGSGTRLTVV.

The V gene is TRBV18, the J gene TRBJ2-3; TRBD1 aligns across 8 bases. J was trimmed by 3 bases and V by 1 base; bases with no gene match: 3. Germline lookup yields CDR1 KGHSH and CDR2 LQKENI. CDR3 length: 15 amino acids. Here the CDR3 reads CASSPQGQVTDTQYF. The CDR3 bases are TGTGCCAGCTCACCACAGGGACAGGTTACAGATACGCAGTATTTT.

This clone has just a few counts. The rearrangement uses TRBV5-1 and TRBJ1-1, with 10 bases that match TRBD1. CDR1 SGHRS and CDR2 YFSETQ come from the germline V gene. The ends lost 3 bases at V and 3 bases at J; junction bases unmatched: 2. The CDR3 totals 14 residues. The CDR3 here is CASSSTGGYTEAFF. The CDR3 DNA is TGCGCCAGCAGCTCGACAGGGGGCTACACTGAAGCTTTCTTT. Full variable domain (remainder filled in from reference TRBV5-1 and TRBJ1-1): KAGVTQTPRYLIKTRGQQVTLSCSPISGHRSVSWYQQTPGQGLQFLFEYFSETQRNKGNFPGRFSGRQFSNSRSEMNVSTLELGDSALYLCASSSTGGYTEAFFGQGTRLTVV.

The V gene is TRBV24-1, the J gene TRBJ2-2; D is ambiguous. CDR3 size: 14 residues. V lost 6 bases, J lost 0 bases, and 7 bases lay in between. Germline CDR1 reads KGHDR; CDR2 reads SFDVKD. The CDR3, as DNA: TGTGCCACCAGTTCCAACCCGAACACCGGGGAGCTGTTTTTT. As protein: CATSSNPNTGELFF.

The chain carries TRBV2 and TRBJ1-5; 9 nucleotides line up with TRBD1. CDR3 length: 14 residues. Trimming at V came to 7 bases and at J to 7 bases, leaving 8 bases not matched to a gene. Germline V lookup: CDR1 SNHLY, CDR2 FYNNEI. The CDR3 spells CASTPTGGGQPQHF. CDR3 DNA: TGTGCCAGCACCCCTACAGGGGGCGGACAGCCCCAGCATTTT.

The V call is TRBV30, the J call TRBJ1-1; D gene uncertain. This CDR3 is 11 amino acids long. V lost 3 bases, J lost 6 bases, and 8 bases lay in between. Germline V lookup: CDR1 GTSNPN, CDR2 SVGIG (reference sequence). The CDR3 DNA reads TGTGCCTGGAGGGTAGGGTCTGAAGCTTTCTTT. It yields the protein CAWRVGSEAFF.

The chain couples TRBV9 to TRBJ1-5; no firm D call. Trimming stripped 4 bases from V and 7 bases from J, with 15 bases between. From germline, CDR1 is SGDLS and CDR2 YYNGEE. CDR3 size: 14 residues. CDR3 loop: CASSLDGDNQPQHF. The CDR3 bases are TGTGCCAGCAGCCTCGATGGGGATAACCAGCCCCAGCATTTT. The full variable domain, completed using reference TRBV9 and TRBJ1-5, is DSGVTQTPKHLITATGQRVTLRCSPRSGDLSVYWYQQSLDQGLQFLIQYYNGEERAKGNILERFSAQQFPDLHSELNLSSLELGDSALYFCASSLDGDNQPQHFGDGTRLSIL.

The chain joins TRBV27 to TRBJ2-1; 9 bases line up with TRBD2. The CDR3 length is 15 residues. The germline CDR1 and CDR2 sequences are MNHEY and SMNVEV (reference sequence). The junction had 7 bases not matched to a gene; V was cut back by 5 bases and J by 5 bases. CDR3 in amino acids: CASSLAGLPHNEQFF. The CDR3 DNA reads TGTGCCAGCAGTCTAGCGGGGCTTCCTCACAATGAGCAGTTCTTC.

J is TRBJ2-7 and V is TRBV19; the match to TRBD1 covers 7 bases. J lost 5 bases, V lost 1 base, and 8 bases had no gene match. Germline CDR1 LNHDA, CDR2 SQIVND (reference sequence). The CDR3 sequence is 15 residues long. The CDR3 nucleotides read TGTGCCAGTAGTATAGCGGTACAGGGGTGGGACGAGCAGTACTTC. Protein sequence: CASSIAVQGWDEQYF.

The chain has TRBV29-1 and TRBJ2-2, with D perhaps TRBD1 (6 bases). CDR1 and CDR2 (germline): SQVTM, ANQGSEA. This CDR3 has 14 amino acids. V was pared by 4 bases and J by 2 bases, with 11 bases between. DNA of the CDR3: TGCAGCGTTGTTCTCAGGGGAAACACCGGGGAGCTGTTTTTT. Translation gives CSVVLRGNTGELFF.

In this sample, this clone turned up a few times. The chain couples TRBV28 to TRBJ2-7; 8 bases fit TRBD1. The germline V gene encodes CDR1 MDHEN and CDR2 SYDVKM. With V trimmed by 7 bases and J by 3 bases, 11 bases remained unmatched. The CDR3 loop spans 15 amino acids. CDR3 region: CASTLGGTGGYEQYF. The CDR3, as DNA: TGTGCCAGCACCCTTGGGGGGACAGGAGGCTACGAGCAGTACTTC.

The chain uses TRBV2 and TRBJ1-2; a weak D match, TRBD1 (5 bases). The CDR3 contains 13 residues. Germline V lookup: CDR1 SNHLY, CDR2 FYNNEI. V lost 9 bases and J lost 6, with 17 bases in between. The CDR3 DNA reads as TGTGCCAGACGGGGCGGGGGAAGTAATGGCTACACCTTC. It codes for CARRGGGSNGYTF.